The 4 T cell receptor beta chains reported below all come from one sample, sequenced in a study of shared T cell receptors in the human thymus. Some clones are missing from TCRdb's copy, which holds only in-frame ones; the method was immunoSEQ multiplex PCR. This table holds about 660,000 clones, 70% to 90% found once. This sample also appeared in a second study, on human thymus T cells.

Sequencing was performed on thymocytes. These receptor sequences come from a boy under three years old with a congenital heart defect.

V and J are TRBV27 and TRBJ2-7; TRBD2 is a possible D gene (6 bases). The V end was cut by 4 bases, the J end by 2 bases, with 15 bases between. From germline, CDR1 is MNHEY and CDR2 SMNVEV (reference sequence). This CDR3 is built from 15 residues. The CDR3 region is CASSSVAAFPYEQYF. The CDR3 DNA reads TGTGCCAGCAGTTCGGTAGCGGCTTTTCCCTACGAGCAGTACTTC.

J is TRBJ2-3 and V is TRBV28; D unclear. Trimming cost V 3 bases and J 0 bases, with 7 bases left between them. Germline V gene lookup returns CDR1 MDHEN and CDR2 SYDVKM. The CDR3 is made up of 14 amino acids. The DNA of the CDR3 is TGTGCCAGCAGTTTCCCCAAAAGCACAGATACGCAGTATTTT. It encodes CASSFPKSTDTQYF.

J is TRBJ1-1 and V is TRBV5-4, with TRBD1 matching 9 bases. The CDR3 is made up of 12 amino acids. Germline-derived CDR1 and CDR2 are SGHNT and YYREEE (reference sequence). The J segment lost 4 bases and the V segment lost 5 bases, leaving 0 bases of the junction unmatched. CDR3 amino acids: CASRTGGTEAFF. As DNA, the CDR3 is TGTGCCAGCAGGACAGGGGGCACTGAAGCTTTCTTT.

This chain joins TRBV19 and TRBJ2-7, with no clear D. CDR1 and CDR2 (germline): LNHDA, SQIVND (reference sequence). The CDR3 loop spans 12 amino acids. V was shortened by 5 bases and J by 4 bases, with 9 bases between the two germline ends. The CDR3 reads CASSPSGYEQYF. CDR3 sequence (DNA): TGTGCCAGTAGTCCTTCGGGTTACGAGCAGTACTTC.